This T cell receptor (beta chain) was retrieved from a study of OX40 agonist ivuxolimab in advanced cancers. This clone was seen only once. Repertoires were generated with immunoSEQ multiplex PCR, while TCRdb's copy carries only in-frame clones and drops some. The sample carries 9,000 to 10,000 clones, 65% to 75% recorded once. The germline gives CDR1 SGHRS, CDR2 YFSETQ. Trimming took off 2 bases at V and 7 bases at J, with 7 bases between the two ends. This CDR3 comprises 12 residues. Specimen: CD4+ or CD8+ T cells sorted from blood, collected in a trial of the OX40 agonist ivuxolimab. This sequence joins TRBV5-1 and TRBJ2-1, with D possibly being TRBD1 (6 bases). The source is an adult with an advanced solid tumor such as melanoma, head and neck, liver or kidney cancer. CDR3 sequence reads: CASSFRGNEQFF. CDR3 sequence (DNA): TGCGCCAGCAGCTTCAGGGGTAATGAGCAGTTCTTC. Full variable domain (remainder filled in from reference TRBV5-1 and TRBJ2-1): KAGVTQTPRYLIKTRGQQVTLSCSPISGHRSVSWYQQTPGQGLQFLFEYFSETQRNKGNFPGRFSGRQFSNSRSEMNVSTLELGDSALYLCASSFRGNEQFFGPGTRLTVL.